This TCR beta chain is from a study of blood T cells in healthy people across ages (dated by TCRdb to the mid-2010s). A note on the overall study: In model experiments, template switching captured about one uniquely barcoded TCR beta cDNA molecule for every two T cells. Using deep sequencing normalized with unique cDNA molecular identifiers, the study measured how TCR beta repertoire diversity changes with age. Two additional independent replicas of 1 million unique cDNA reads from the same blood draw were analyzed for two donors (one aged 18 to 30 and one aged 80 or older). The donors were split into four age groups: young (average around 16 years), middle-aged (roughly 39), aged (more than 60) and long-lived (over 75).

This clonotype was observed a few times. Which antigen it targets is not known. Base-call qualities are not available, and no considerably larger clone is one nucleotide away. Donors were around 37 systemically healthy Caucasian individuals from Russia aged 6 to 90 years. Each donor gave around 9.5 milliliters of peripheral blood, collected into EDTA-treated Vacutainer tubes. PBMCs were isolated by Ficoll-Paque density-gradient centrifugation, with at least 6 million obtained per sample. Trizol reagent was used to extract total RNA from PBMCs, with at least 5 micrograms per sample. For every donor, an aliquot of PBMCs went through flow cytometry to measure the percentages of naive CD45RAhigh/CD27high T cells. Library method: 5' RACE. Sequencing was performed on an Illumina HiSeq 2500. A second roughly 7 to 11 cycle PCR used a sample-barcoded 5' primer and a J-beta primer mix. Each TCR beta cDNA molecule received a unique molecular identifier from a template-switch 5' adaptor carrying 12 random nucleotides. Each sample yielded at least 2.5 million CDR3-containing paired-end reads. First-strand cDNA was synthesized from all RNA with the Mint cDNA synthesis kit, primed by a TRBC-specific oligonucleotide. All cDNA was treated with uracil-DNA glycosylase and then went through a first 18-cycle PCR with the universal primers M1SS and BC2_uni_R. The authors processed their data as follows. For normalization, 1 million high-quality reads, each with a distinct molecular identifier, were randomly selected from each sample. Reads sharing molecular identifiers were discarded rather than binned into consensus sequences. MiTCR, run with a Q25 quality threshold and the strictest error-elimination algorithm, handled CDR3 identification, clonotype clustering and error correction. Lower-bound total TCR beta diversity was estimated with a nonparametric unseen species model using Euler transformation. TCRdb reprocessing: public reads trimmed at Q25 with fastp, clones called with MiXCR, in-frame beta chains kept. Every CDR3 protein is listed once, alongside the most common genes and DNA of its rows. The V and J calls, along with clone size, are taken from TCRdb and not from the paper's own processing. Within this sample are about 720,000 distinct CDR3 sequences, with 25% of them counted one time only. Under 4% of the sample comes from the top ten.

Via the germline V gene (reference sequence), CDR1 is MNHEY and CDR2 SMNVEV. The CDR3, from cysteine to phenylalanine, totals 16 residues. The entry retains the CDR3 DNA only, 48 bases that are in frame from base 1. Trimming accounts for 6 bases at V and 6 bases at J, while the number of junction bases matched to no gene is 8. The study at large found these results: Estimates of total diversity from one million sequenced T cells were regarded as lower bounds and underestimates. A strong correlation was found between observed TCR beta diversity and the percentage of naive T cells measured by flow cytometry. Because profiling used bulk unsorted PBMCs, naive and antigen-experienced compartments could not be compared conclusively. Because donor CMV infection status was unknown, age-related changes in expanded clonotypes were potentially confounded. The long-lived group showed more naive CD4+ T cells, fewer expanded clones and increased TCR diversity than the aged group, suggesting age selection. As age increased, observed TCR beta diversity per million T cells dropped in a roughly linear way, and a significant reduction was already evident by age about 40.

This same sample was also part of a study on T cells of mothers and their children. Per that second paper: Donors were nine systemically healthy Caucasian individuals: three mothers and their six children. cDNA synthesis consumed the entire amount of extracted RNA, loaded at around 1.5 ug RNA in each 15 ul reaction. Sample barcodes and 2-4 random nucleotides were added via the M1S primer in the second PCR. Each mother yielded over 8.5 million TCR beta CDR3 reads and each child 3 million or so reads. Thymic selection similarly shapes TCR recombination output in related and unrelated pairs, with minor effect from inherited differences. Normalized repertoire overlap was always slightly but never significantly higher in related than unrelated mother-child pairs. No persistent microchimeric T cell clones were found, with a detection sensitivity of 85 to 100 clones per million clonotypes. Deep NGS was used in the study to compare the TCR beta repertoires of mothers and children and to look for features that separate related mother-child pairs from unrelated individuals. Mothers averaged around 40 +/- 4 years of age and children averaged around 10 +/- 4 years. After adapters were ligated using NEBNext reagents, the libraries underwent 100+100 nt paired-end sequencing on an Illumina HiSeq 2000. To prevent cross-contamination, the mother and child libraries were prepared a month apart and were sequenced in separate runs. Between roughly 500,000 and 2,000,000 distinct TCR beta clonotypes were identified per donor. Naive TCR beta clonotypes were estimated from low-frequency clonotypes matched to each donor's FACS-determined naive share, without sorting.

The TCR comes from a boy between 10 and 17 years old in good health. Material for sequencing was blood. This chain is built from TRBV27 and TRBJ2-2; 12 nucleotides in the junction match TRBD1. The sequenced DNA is TGTGCCAGCAGGACTCGGGACAGGGGGCTTTCCGGGGAGCTGTTTTTT. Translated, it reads CASRTRDRGLSGELFF.